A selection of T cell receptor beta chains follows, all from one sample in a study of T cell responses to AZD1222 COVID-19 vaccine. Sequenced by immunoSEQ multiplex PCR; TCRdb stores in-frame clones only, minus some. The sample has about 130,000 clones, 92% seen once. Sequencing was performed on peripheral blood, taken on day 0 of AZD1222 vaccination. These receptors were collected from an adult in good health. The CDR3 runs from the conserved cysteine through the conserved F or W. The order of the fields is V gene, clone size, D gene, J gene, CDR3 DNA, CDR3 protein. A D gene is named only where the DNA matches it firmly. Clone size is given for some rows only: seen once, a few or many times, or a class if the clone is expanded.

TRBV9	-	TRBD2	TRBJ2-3	TGTGCCAGCAGCGTAGAAGAGCGGGGGGGGACAGATACGCAGTATTTT	CASSVEERGGTDTQYF
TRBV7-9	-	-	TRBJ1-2	TGTGCCAGCGGACCGAACGGCCCTAACTATGGCTACACCTTC	CASGPNGPNYGYTF
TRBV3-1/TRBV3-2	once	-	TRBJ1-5	TGTGCCAGCAGCCAGGGACCTAGCAATCAGCCCCAGCATTTT	CASSQGPSNQPQHF
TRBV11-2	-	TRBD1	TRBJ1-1	TGTGCCAGCAGGTGGGACAGGTACACTGAAGCTTTCTTT	CASRWDRYTEAFF
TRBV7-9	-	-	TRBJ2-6	TGTGCCAGCAGCGTACAGGGAGACGGGGCCAACGTCCTGACTTTC	CASSVQGDGANVLTF
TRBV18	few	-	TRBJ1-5	TGTGCCAGCTCACGGGGCGACCAGCCCCAGCATTTT	CASSRGDQPQHF
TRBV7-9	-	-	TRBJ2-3	TGTGCCAGCAGGCCCCAAGAACCAGATACGCAGTATTTT	CASRPQEPDTQYF
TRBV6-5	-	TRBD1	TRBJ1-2	TGTGCCAGCAGTTACGCACGACAGGGCGACTATGGCTACACCTTC	CASSYARQGDYGYTF
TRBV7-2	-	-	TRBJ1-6	TGTGCCAGCAGCTTAAGGATCCCGGGGGTTAATTCACCCCTCCACTTT	CASSLRIPGVNSPLHF
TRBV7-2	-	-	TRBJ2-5	TGTGCCAGCAGCTTTGAACAGGGCCAAGAGACCCAGTACTTC	CASSFEQGQETQYF
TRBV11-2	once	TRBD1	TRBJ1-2	TGTGCCAGCAAACCGGGACAGGGGGCCTATGGCTACACCTTC	CASKPGQGAYGYTF
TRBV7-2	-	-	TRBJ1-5	TGTGCCAGCAGCTTAGGTCCGAATCAGCCCCAGCATTTT	CASSLGPNQPQHF
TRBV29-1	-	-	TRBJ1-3	TGCAGCGTTGGAGGGACGGAAGGCTCTGGAAACACCATATATTTT	CSVGGTEGSGNTIYF
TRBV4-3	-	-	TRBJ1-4	TGCGCCAGCAGCCCAAGACTTGGGGGGCCCAGCGAAAAACTGTTTTTT	CASSPRLGGPSEKLFF
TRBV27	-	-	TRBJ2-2	TGTGCCAGCAGTTTATCGGGCGGAAACACCGGGGAGCTGTTTTTT	CASSLSGGNTGELFF
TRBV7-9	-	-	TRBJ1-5	TGTGCCAGCAGCTTTTCTCTTGGGCCTAGCAATCAGCCCCAGCATTTT	CASSFSLGPSNQPQHF
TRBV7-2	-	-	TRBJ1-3	TGTGCCAGCAGCTTAGAAGTGGGGCCCACGGGAGGAAACACCATATATTTT	CASSLEVGPTGGNTIYF
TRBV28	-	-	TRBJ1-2	TGTGCCAGCACCCAAGGTGGAGGCTTTAACTATGGCTACACCTTC	CASTQGGGFNYGYTF
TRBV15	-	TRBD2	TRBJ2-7	TGTGCCACTATGCGGGGGGGCAAATACGAGCAGTACTTC	CATMRGGKYEQYF
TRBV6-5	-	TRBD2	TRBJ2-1	TGTGCCAGCAGCCGGGGGGACGGCTACAATGAGCAGTTCTTC	CASSRGDGYNEQFF
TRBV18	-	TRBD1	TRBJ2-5	TGTGCCAGCTCACCACCGACCAGGGGGCTGGAGACCCAGTACTTC	CASSPPTRGLETQYF
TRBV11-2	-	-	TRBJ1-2	TGTGCCAGCAGCCTGTTCCAGGGAAATAACTATGGCTACACCTTC	CASSLFQGNNYGYTF
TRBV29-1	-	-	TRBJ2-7	TGCAGCGTTGTACAGGGCCCCCACGAGCAGTACTTC	CSVVQGPHEQYF
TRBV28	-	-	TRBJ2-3	TGTGCCAGCAAAGACATCAACACAGATACGCAGTATTTT	CASKDINTDTQYF
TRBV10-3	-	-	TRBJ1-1	TGTGCCATCAGTGATGGGTTGAACACTGAAGCTTTCTTT	CAISDGLNTEAFF
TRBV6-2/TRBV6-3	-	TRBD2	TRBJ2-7	TGTGCCAGCAGTTACTCCCTCCAGCGGGGGGACGCCTACGAGCAGTACTTC	CASSYSLQRGDAYEQYF
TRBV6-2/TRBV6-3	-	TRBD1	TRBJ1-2	TGTGCCAGCAGCCGCAGGGGGTTCGACTATGGCTACACCTTC	CASSRRGFDYGYTF
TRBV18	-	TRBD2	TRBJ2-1	TGTGCCAGCTCACCACGGCAACTAGCGGACTACAATGAGCAGTTCTTC	CASSPRQLADYNEQFF
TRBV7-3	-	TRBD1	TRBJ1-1	TGTGCCAGCAGGCGGGACAGAGCCCTAACCACTGAAGCTTTCTTT	CASRRDRALTTEAFF
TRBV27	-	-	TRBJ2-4	TGTGCCAGCAGTTTATCGATAACGACCTTGGGAAACATTCAGTACTTC	CASSLSITTLGNIQYF
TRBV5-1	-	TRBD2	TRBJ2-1	TGCGCCAGCAGACCAATGGGACTAGCGGGGGAGGGCTCCTACAATGAGCAGTTCTTC	CASRPMGLAGEGSYNEQFF
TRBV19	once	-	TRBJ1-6	TGTGCCAGCACGTTTCACTCCTATAATTCACCCCTCCACTTT	CASTFHSYNSPLHF
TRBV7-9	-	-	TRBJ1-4	TGTGCCAGCAGCTCTAGGGTTACTAATGAAAAACTGTTTTTT	CASSSRVTNEKLFF
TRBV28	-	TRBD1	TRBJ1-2	TGTGCCAGCAGGCTAGGCCCCCGGGACAGAGCCTCTCTCACCTTC	CASRLGPRDRASLTF
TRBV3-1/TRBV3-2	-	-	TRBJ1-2	TGTGCCAGCAGCCGCCGGACAGCTCACTATGGCTACACCTTC	CASSRRTAHYGYTF
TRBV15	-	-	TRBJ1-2	TGTGCCACCAGCAACCGGGGGAGACGGGACCTCTATGGCTACACCTTC	CATSNRGRRDLYGYTF
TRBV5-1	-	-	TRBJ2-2	TGCGCCAGCAGCGGGACCGGGGACACCGGGGAGCTGTTTTTT	CASSGTGDTGELFF
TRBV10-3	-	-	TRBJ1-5	TGTGCCATCAGTGGAGGGGGGAGCAATCAGCCCCAGCATTTT	CAISGGGSNQPQHF
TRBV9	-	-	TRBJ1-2	TGTGCCAGCAGCGTAGATAGCAGCGGGGTAGGCTATGGCTACACCTTC	CASSVDSSGVGYGYTF
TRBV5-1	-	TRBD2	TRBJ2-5	TGCGCCAGCAGCTTGTCTAGCGGGGGGGAAGAGACCCAGTACTTC	CASSLSSGGEETQYF
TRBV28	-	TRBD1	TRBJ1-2	TGTGCCACCCCCTTCCCCTTACCCCTCAACCGGGACAGGGATGGCTACACCTTC	CATPFPLPLNRDRDGYTF
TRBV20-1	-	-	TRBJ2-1	TGCAGTGCTAGAGTATACAATGAGCAGTTCTTC	CSARVYNEQFF
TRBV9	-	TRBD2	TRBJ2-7	TGTGCCAGCAGCGCGACTAGCGGGACCTCCTACGAGCAGTACTTC	CASSATSGTSYEQYF
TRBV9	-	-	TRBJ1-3	TGTGCCAGCAGCGTATTAGTAGGGGGTCACTCTGGAAACACCATATATTTT	CASSVLVGGHSGNTIYF
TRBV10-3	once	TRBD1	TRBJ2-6	TGTGCCATCAGTTCGACAGGGGGCCGTCGCTCTGGGGCCAACGTCCTGACTTTC	CAISSTGGRRSGANVLTF
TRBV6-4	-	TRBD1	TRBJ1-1	TGTGCCGGAGGGACAGACCATGCTGCTCACACTGAAGCTTTCTTT	CAGGTDHAAHTEAFF
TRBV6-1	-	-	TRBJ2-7	TGTGCCAGCAGTGAATGGACAGTCTCCTACGAGCAGTACTTC	CASSEWTVSYEQYF
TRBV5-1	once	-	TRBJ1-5	TGCGCCAGCAGCCCTGGCGGAACTTACAGGCCGAGGTTGCCTCCGTTCAATCAGCCCCAGCATTTT	CASSPGGTYRPRLPPFNQPQHF
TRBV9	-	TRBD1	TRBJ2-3	TGTGCCAGCAGCGCCGGGACAGAAGATACGCAGTATTTT	CASSAGTEDTQYF
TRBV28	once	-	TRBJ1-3	TGTGCCAGCAGCCCCCATCAGGGACGCTCTGGAAACACCATATATTTT	CASSPHQGRSGNTIYF
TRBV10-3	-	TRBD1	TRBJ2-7	TGTGCCATCAGTGAGTCGGTGGGACAGGGGGCAAAGGAGCAGTACTTC	CAISESVGQGAKEQYF
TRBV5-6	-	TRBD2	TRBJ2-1	TGTGCCAGCAGCAATGGACTAGCGGGGTCTAATGAGCAGTTCTTC	CASSNGLAGSNEQFF
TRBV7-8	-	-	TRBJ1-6	TGTGCCAGCAGCATAAATGCCAATTCACCCCTCCACTTT	CASSINANSPLHF
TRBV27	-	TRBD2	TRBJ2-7	TGTGCCAGCAGTTTAAGGGCGGGGGTTTACTACGAGCAGTACTTC	CASSLRAGVYYEQYF
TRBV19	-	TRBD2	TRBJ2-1	TGTGCCAGTAGTGGGGTAGCGGGGGGCCGGTTTCGCGATGAGCAGTTCTTC	CASSGVAGGRFRDEQFF